Listed below are T cell receptor beta chains from one sample, sequenced in a study of blood T cell repertoires in COVID-19. The method was immunoSEQ multiplex PCR; TCRdb's version includes in-frame clones alone and lacks a portion of them. This sample has roughly 100,000 clones; around 84% occur once, and the top ten carry about 2.9%. Sequenced material: peripheral blood. The receptors were sampled from a man over 45 with active or convalescent COVID-19. Each CDR3 is given with its conserved first and last residue. The D gene is left open where the match is weak. Size is omitted from some rows. Given values are once, few, many or a class for expanded clones.

CDR3,DNA,size,V,D,J
CASKRTGAHSNQPQHF,TGTGCCAGCAAAAGGACAGGGGCCCATAGCAATCAGCCCCAGCATTTT,NA,TRBV28,TRBD1,TRBJ1-5
CASKEMTGGNSPLHF,TGTGCCAGCAAGGAGATGACAGGGGGGAATTCACCCCTCCACTTT,NA,TRBV27,TRBD1,TRBJ1-6
CAWSVKSASGVLVTKNIQYF,TGTGCCTGGAGTGTAAAGTCGGCTAGCGGGGTATTGGTAACCAAAAACATTCAGTACTTC,many,TRBV30,TRBD2,TRBJ2-4
CASSWEGTSYEQYF,TGCGCCAGCAGCTGGGAAGGGACTTCCTACGAGCAGTACTTC,once,TRBV5-1,NA,TRBJ2-7
CAGHGREVPVLRATNEKLFF,TGTGCCGGCCATGGCAGGGAAGTACCGGTGCTCCGGGCAACTAATGAAAAACTGTTTTTT,NA,TRBV19,NA,TRBJ1-4
CASSLWQDIAYEQYF,TGTGCCAGCAGTTTATGGCAGGACATCGCCTACGAGCAGTACTTC,NA,TRBV28,NA,TRBJ2-7
CASSWGLGTGSNYGYTF,TGTGCCAGCAGTTGGGGGCTAGGGACAGGGTCTAACTATGGCTACACCTTC,NA,TRBV28,TRBD1,TRBJ1-2
CASSGRQGASAEAFF,TGTGCCAGCTCAGGTCGACAGGGGGCGTCCGCTGAAGCTTTCTTT,NA,TRBV18,TRBD1,TRBJ1-1
CASSWGVAGELFF,TGTGCCAGCAGTTGGGGGGTCGCCGGGGAGCTGTTTTTT,once,TRBV6-5,NA,TRBJ2-2
CASRLQGGNEKLFF,TGTGCCAGCAGATTACAGGGTGGGAATGAAAAACTGTTTTTT,NA,TRBV6-6,NA,TRBJ1-4
CASSLPGQVYNEQFF,TGCGCCAGCAGCTTGCCGGGACAGGTGTACAATGAGCAGTTCTTC,NA,TRBV5-1,TRBD1,TRBJ2-1
CATTWIGSGDTQYF,TGTGCCACCACGTGGATAGGGAGTGGAGATACGCAGTATTTT,few,TRBV6-4,NA,TRBJ2-3
CASSATSGGTDTQYF,TGTGCCAGCAGTGCCACTAGCGGGGGGACAGATACGCAGTATTTT,NA,TRBV6-4,TRBD2,TRBJ2-3
CASIVDRGPYGYTF,TGTGCCAGCATCGTGGACAGGGGGCCCTATGGCTACACCTTC,NA,TRBV2,TRBD1,TRBJ1-2
CASSTPGLSNEQFF,TGTGCCAGCAGTACTCCGGGACTTTCCAATGAGCAGTTCTTC,NA,TRBV6-2/TRBV6-3,NA,TRBJ2-1
CASSYENTSPLHF,TGTGCCAGCAGTTACGAGAATACTTCACCCCTCCACTTT,NA,TRBV6-5,NA,TRBJ1-6
CATSAGTGNYGYTF,TGTGCCACCAGTGCCGGGACAGGGAACTATGGCTACACCTTC,NA,TRBV24-1,TRBD1,TRBJ1-2
CASRAGTGASGELFF,TGTGCCAGCAGAGCCGGGACAGGGGCTAGCGGGGAGCTGTTTTTT,NA,TRBV5-5,TRBD1,TRBJ2-2
CASSFWEHTEAFF,TGTGCCAGCAGCTTCTGGGAGCACACTGAAGCTTTCTTT,NA,TRBV11-3,NA,TRBJ1-1
CASSPPNKNYGYTF,TGTGCCAGCTCACCACCAAATAAAAACTATGGCTACACCTTC,few,TRBV18,NA,TRBJ1-2
CASTGGGTDYNEQFF,TGTGCCAGCACCGGCGGGGGGACAGACTACAATGAGCAGTTCTTC,NA,TRBV6-5,NA,TRBJ2-1
CASSEDRVQPQHF,TGTGCCAGCAGTGAAGACAGGGTGCAGCCCCAGCATTTT,NA,TRBV2,NA,TRBJ1-5
CASRAGDGELFF,TGTGCCAGCAGAGCGGGGGACGGGGAGCTGTTTTTT,NA,TRBV6-6,TRBD2,TRBJ2-2